The clone carrying this T cell receptor (beta chain) was detected a few times. The whole isolated RNA underwent reverse transcription, so sequencing captured expressed TCRB transcripts. Clones were sequenced by immunoSEQ multiplex PCR, and TCRdb holds only the in-frame ones, with some missing. The data contain some 250,000 clones, less than 35% of them singletons. This specimen comes from a study of beta chain features in type 1 diabetes. CDR3 length: 15 amino acids. CDR1 and CDR2 from the germline V gene are LGHNA and YNFKEQ. Unmatched junction bases numbered 6, after V lost 4 bases and J lost 3 bases.

This receptor was identified in a man aged 25-45 years in good health. The gene calls are TRBV4-2 and TRBJ2-1, with 7 bases matching TRBD2. The sample taken for sequencing was central memory CD4+ T cells from blood. The CDR3 is CASSPLAGNYNEQFF. The CDR3 DNA reads TGTGCCAGCAGCCCATTAGCGGGTAACTACAATGAGCAGTTCTTC.